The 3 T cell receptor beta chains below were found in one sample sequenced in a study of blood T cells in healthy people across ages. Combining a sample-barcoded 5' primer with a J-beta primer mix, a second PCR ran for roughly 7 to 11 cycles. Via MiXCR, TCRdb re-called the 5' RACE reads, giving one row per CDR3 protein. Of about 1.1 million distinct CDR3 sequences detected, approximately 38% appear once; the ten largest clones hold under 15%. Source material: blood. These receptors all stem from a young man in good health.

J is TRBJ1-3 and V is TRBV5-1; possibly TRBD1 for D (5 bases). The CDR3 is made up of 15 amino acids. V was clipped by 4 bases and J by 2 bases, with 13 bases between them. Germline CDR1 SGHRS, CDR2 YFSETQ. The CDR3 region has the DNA TGCGCCAGCAGCGGAACGACAGCAACTGGAAACACCATATATTTT. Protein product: CASSGTTATGNTIYF.

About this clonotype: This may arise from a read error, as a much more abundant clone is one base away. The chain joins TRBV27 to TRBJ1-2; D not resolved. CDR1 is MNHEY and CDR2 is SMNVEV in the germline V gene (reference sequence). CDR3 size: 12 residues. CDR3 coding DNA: TGTGCCGGCAGTTCCGGAGGCTATGGCTACACCTTC. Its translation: CAGSSGGYGYTF.

CDR3 DNA: TGCGCCAGCAGCTTGGAGCAATTCTACGAGCAGTTCTTC. This gives the protein CASSLEQFYEQFF. V and J are TRBV5-1 and TRBJ2-1; D uncertain. Germline V gene sequence: CDR1 SGHRS, CDR2 YFSETQ. The CDR3 runs to 13 residues. Trimming shortened V by 0 bases and J by 10 bases, and 11 bases separated the two germline ends.